Presented here are 13 T cell receptor beta chains from one specimen sequenced in a study of CD8 T cells in ankylosing spondylitis. TCRdb ran MiXCR on the 5' RACE reads and lists one entry per CDR3 protein. The sample carries more than 200,000 distinct CDR3 sequences, roughly a quarter recorded once. Sequences were obtained from blood, either unsorted or a sorted T cell fraction (not recorded which). These receptors were taken from a male donor with ankylosing spondylitis or in good health (not recorded which).

This clonotype was observed many times. The chain carries TRBV4-2 and TRBJ2-2; 10 bases are a match to TRBD2. Germline-derived CDR1 and CDR2 are LGHNA and YNFKEQ. V shed 3 bases, J shed 5 bases, and the junction held 12 bases outside the gene matches. The CDR3 covers 18 residues. Written as DNA, the CDR3 is TGTGCCAGCAGCCAGACCTCGGTGCGGACTAGCGGAACCGGGGAGCTGTTTTTT. It yields the protein CASSQTSVRTSGTGELFF.

The V and J genes are TRBV20-1 and TRBJ2-1; tentatively, D is TRBD1 (6 bases). The CDR3 extends over 16 amino acids. CDR1 DFQATT and CDR2 SNEGSKA come from the germline V gene (reference sequence). V was pared by 4 bases and J by 2 bases, with 18 bases between. The DNA for the CDR3 is TGCAGTGCTACACAAACAGGGTCCCCCACCTACAATGAGCAGTTCTTC. As protein: CSATQTGSPTYNEQFF.

This rearrangement joins TRBV7-2 to TRBJ2-7, with TRBD1 matching 9 bases. With V trimmed by 5 bases and J by 3 bases, 5 bases remained unmatched. The CDR3 is made up of 14 amino acids. Looked up from germline, CDR1 is SGHTA and CDR2 is FQGNSA. CDR3 sequence (DNA): TGTGCCAGCAGCCCTAGACAGGGGGGCTACGAGCAGTACTTC. Its protein is CASSPRQGGYEQYF.

This clonotype has a count of ten or more. The chain uses TRBV6-7 and TRBJ2-3, with unresolved D. TRBV6-7 is an ORF for which the function is uncertain. This CDR3 is 18 amino acids long. The V end was cut by 0 bases, the J end by 0 bases, with 16 bases between. For the CDR3, the DNA is TGTGCCAGCAGTTACTCCCATATCAGAGACCCTAGCACAGATACGCAGTATTTT. Translated: CASSYSHIRDPSTDTQYF.

This clonotype was counted many times. The chain recombines TRBV20-1 with TRBJ1-1; 9 nucleotides match TRBD1. The CDR3 is made up of 15 amino acids. Germline values: CDR1 DFQATT, CDR2 SNEGSKA (reference sequence). J was trimmed by 1 base and V by 6 bases; bases with no gene match: 9. The CDR3 is CSARGQGGWNTEAFF. CDR3 nucleotide sequence: TGCAGTGCCCGGGGACAGGGAGGTTGGAACACTGAAGCTTTCTTT.

This clonotype was counted many times. This CDR3 is CSAAGTTLPKNIQYF. CDR3 DNA: TGCAGCGCCGCCGGGACTACTCTACCCAAAAACATTCAGTACTTC. The rearrangement links TRBV29-1 to TRBJ2-4; TRBD2 aligns across 7 bases. V trimming: 7 bases; J trimming: 2 bases; junction bases outside the gene matches: 11. The germline gives CDR1 SQVTM, CDR2 ANQGSEA. The CDR3 loop spans 15 amino acids.

CDR3 loop: CASKGRTHTDTQYF. CDR3 sequence (DNA): TGTGCCAGCAAGGGCAGGACCCACACAGATACGCAGTATTTT. This chain joins TRBV12-3 or TRBV12-4 and TRBJ2-3; D remains ambiguous. The length of the CDR3 is 14 residues. V was trimmed by 7 bases and J by 2 bases, leaving 13 bases between them.

This clonotype was seen many times. V is TRBV7-9 and J is TRBJ2-7; D might be TRBD1 (6 bases). Germline values: CDR1 SEHNR, CDR2 FQNEAQ (reference sequence). The CDR3 has 13 residues. V lost 3 bases to trimming and J lost 2 bases, with 8 bases between them. CDR3: CASSFYRAYEQYF. In DNA form, the CDR3 reads TGTGCCAGCAGCTTCTACAGGGCCTACGAGCAGTACTTC.

This clonotype was observed many times. The rearrangement uses TRBV20-1 and TRBJ2-1; TRBD2 might be the D (5 bases). V gave up 3 bases and J gave up 0 bases, with 9 bases separating them. This CDR3 is 14 amino acids long. Germline loops: CDR1 DFQATT, CDR2 SNEGSKA (reference sequence). The CDR3 loop is CSARRALSYNEQFF. CDR3 coding DNA: TGCAGTGCTAGGAGGGCCCTCTCCTACAATGAGCAGTTCTTC.

This clonotype was detected ten times or more. V and J are TRBV20-1 and TRBJ2-5; D is uncertain. CDR1 and CDR2 from the germline V gene are DFQATT and SNEGSKA (reference sequence). Trimming shortened V by 5 bases and J by 0 bases, and 13 bases separated the two germline ends. The CDR3 runs to 14 residues. The CDR3 protein is CSASQLGNQETQYF. The CDR3 bases are TGCAGTGCTTCCCAGCTAGGGAACCAAGAGACCCAGTACTTC.

This clonotype was seen more than once but under ten times. The chain uses TRBV24-1 and TRBJ2-1; D gene uncertain. Per germline, CDR1 KGHDR and CDR2 SFDVKD. V was cut by 7 bases and J by 0 bases, with 6 bases left in between. This CDR3 is built from 13 residues. Written as DNA, the CDR3 is TGTGCCACCAGGGGTAGCTCCTACAATGAGCAGTTCTTC. It encodes CATRGSSYNEQFF.

This clonotype was seen repeatedly, ten times or more. J is TRBJ2-3 and V is TRBV10-2, with D possibly matching TRBD2 (7 bases). The CDR3 totals 17 residues. Germline V gives CDR1 WSHSY, CDR2 SAAADI. V gave up 7 bases and J gave up 5 bases, with 25 bases separating them. DNA of the CDR3: TGCGCCAGCACCACCCCGTTCAGAGGGGGGGCCGGAGATACGCAGTATTTT. Its translation: CASTTPFRGGAGDTQYF.

J is TRBJ2-5 and V is TRBV12-3 or TRBV12-4; 8 bases map to TRBD1. This CDR3 is built from 14 residues. V lost 5 bases, J lost 2 bases, and 4 bases stayed unmatched. CDR3 sequence (DNA): TGTGCCAGCAGTACATGGGACAGGCAAGAGACCCAGTACTTC. Protein sequence: CASSTWDRQETQYF.